The sequence of this T cell receptor (beta chain) was determined in a study of T-cell memory formation after mild COVID-19. Study background: TCR clustering was largely donor specific.

Germline V CDR1 and CDR2: SEHNR, FQNEAQ (reference sequence). V gave up 5 bases and J gave up 4 bases; unmatched junction bases: 3. This CDR3 spans 16 amino acids. To note about this clonotype: The antigen is not known.

Study results and limitations: Clones that got smaller from day 15 to 85 had even CD4/CD8, while clones growing later tipped toward CD4+. Researchers report contracting CD4+ clones mostly in CM and EM, with CD8+ clones in EMRA.

TCRdb analysed the 5' RACE reads with MiXCR anew, one entry per CDR3 protein. Of under 450,000 distinct CDR3 sequences in the sample, 20% to 25% were seen once. The chain carries TRBV7-9 and TRBJ2-3; 16 nucleotides align to TRBD2. This sequence originates from a man younger than 35 who had mild COVID-19 (a few samples of this study predate the infection). Cell type and time point are not known. Material: PBMCs or a T cell subset sorted from them (not recorded which). The CDR3 region has the DNA TGTGCCAGCAGCATGGGACTAGCGGGGGGGGCAGATACGCAGTATTTT. Encoded protein: CASSMGLAGGADTQYF.